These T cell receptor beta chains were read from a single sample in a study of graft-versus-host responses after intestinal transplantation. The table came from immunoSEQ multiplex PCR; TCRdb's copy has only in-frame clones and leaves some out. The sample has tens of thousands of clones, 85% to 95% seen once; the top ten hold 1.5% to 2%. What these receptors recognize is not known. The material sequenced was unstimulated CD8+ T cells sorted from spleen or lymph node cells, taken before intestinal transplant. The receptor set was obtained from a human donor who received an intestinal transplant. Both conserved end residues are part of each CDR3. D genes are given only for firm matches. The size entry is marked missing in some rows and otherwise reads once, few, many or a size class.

TGTGCCAGTAGTATAGACAGAACTAGCAATCAGCCCCAGCATTTT,CASSIDRTSNQPQHF,TRBV19,-,TRBJ1-5,-
TGTGCCAGCAGCCATCCGGGACAGGGGGATGAAAAACTGTTTTTT,CASSHPGQGDEKLFF,TRBV7-9,TRBD1,TRBJ1-4,-
TGTGCCAGCAGTTACCGGACAGGGGGTTCCTACGAGCAGTACTTC,CASSYRTGGSYEQYF,TRBV27,TRBD1,TRBJ2-7,-
TGTGCCAGCAGTCCCGGTTTAACCTACGAGCAGTACTTC,CASSPGLTYEQYF,TRBV27,-,TRBJ2-7,once
TGTGCCAGCAGCCCAGCAGGGGGCGGCTACGAGCAGTACTTC,CASSPAGGGYEQYF,TRBV2,TRBD1,TRBJ2-7,few
TGTGCCAGCAGTTACTTGTCTGGACTAGCGGTCGACGAGCAGTACTTC,CASSYLSGLAVDEQYF,TRBV6-5,TRBD2,TRBJ2-7,-
TGTGCCTGGAGTGTACAAATCCCCCCCCATGAGCAGTTCTTC,CAWSVQIPPHEQFF,TRBV30,-,TRBJ2-1,-
TGTGCCAGCAGCATGGCCTGGAGGGGGCGCAATGGCTACACCTTC,CASSMAWRGRNGYTF,TRBV27,TRBD1,TRBJ1-2,-
TGTGCCAGCAGCTACCCCGGGGGGGCGGTTAATGAGCAGTTCTTC,CASSYPGGAVNEQFF,TRBV5-6,TRBD2,TRBJ2-1,-
TGTGCCGGAAGCGGGGGGGCCAACAATGAGCAGTTCTTC,CAGSGGANNEQFF,TRBV7-9,TRBD2,TRBJ2-1,-
TGTGCCAGCAGCTTGTTTGTGACAGGAGGGAACACTGAAGCTTTCTTT,CASSLFVTGGNTEAFF,TRBV5-6,-,TRBJ1-1,-
TGTGCCAGCAGCTTAGGGCTAGCGGGGATCTCCTACAATGAGCAGTTCTTC,CASSLGLAGISYNEQFF,TRBV11-2,TRBD2,TRBJ2-1,-
TGTGCCAGCAGTCAGGGGCGCAGTATGAACACTGAAGCTTTCTTT,CASSQGRSMNTEAFF,TRBV25-1,-,TRBJ1-1,once
TGTGCCAGCAGCTCGGGGGGCGGCACAGATACGCAGTATTTT,CASSSGGGTDTQYF,TRBV7-2,-,TRBJ2-3,-
TGTGCCAGCAGCTTGGGAGGCCCTTCCGGGGAGCTGTTTTTT,CASSLGGPSGELFF,TRBV5-6,-,TRBJ2-2,-
TGCGCCAGCAGCCAAGAGTACTGGAACACCGGGGAGCTGTTTTTT,CASSQEYWNTGELFF,TRBV4-3,-,TRBJ2-2,-